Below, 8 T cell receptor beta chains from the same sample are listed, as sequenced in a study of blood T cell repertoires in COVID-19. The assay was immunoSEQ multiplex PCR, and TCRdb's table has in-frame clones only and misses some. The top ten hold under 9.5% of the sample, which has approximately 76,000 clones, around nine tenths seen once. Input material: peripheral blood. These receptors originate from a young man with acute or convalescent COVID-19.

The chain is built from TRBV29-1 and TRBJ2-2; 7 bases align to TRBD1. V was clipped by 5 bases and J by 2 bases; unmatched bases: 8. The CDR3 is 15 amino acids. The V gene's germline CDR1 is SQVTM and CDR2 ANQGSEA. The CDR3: CSVRLTGSNTGELFF. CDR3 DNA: TGCAGCGTTCGATTGACAGGGAGTAACACCGGGGAGCTGTTTTTT.

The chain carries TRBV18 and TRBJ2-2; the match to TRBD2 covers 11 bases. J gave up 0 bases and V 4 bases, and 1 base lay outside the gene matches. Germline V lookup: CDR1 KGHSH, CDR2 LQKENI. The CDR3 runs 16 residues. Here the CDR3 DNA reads TGTGCCAGCTCACTGGGACTAGCGGCGAACACCGGGGAGCTGTTTTTT. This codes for CASSLGLAANTGELFF. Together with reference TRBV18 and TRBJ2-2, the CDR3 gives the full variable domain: NAGVMQNPRHLVRRRGQEARLRCSPMKGHSHVYWYRQLPEEGLKFMVYLQKENIIDESGMPKERFSAEFPKEGPSILRIQQVVRGDSAAYFCASSLGLAANTGELFFGEGSRLTVL.

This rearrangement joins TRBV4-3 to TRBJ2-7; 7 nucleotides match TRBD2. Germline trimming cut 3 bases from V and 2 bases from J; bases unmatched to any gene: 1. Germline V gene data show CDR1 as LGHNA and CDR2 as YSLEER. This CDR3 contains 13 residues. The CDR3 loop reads CASSHRGAYEQYF. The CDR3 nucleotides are TGCGCCAGCAGCCATCGGGGGGCCTACGAGCAGTACTTC.

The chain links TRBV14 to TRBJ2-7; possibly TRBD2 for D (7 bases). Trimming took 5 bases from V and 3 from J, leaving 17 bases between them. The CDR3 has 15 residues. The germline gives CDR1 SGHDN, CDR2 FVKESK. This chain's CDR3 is CASSSWEGDFYEQYF. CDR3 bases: TGTGCCAGCAGCTCGTGGGAGGGGGATTTCTACGAGCAGTACTTC.

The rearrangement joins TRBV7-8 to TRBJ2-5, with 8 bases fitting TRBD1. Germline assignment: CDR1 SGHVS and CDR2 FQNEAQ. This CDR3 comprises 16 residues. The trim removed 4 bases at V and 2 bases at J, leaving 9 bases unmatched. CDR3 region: CASSSQTGGFQETQYF. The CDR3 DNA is TGTGCCAGCAGCTCTCAAACAGGGGGTTTTCAAGAGACCCAGTACTTC.

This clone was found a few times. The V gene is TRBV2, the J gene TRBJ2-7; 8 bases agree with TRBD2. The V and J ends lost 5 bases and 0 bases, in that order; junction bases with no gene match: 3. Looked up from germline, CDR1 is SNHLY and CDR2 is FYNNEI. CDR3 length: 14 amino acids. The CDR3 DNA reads TGTGCCAGCAGTCAAAGCGGGAGCTCCTACGAGCAGTACTTC. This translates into CASSQSGSSYEQYF.

CDR3 region: CASSPSGVANTGELFF. The CDR3, as DNA: TGTGCCAGCAGTCCATCGGGAGTGGCGAACACCGGGGAGCTGTTTTTT. This chain uses TRBV28 with TRBJ2-2, with D possibly TRBD2 on 6 matching bases. Trimming removed 5 bases at V and 0 bases at J, with 13 bases between. This CDR3 has 16 residues. The V gene's germline CDR1 is MDHEN and CDR2 SYDVKM.

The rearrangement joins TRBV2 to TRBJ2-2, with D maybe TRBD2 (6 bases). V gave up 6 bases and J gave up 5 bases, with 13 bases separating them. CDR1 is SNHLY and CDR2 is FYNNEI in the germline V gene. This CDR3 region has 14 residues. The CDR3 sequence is CASSAWLATGELFF. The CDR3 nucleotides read TGTGCCAGCAGCGCCTGGCTAGCGACCGGGGAGCTGTTTTTT.